The 13 T cell receptor beta chains reported below all come from one sample, sequenced in a study of cytomegalovirus exposure and HLA in healthy donors. PCR was performed using 60 Vbeta and 13 Jbeta primers. The assay was immunoSEQ multiplex PCR, and TCRdb's table has in-frame clones only and misses some. The sample lists 160,000 or so clones; less than 85% were seen once. The sample comprised PBMCs. The receptor set was obtained from a man between 40 and 49 years old in good health and CMV-seronegative.

The chain has TRBV2 and TRBJ2-5, with TRBD2 identical over 7 bases. J lost 4 bases, V lost 8 bases, and 16 bases had no gene match. There are 16 residues in the CDR3. Germline-derived CDR1 and CDR2 are SNHLY and FYNNEI. The CDR3 DNA sequence: TGTGCCAGCGGGAGGGAGGGTGCAATGGGTGGAGAGACCCAGTACTTC. Amino acids: CASGREGAMGGETQYF.

The gene calls are TRBV15 and TRBJ2-3; TRBD1 is a possible D gene (6 bases). CDR3 length equals 16 residues. In germline, CDR1 is LNHNV, CDR2 YYDKDF (reference sequence). Trimming stripped 1 base from V and 2 bases from J, with 13 bases between. As DNA, the CDR3 is TGTGCCACCAGCAGAGGCAGGGGTACGAACACAGATACGCAGTATTTT. This codes for CATSRGRGTNTDTQYF.

This rearrangement joins TRBV5-1 to TRBJ2-3, with D maybe TRBD1 (6 bases). V lost 4 bases, J lost 0 bases, and 9 bases lay in between. Germline CDR1 is SGHRS and CDR2 is YFSETQ. The CDR3 spans 14 residues. The CDR3: CASSKGESTDTQYF. Here the CDR3 DNA reads TGCGCCAGCAGCAAGGGGGAGAGCACAGATACGCAGTATTTT.

The chain uses TRBV6-4 and TRBJ2-5, with 11 bases identical to TRBD2. The CDR3 is 15 residues long. Germline loops: CDR1 MRHNA, CDR2 SNTAGT. V lost 4 bases and J lost 2; bases outside the gene matches: 3. This CDR3 reads CASSVTSGGQETQYF. CDR3 bases: TGTGCCAGCAGTGTAACTAGCGGGGGACAAGAGACCCAGTACTTC.

This clone was observed once. This sequence joins TRBV29-1 and TRBJ2-3, with 8 positions matching TRBD1. CDR1 and CDR2 (germline): SQVTM, ANQGSEA. The J segment lost 4 bases and the V segment lost 4 bases, leaving 7 bases of the junction unmatched. The CDR3 contains 14 residues. The CDR3 is CSVGQGHGADTQYF. The CDR3 DNA reads TGCAGCGTTGGACAGGGGCACGGGGCAGATACGCAGTATTTT.

This clone turned up a few times. The V call is TRBV30, the J call TRBJ2-7; D is possibly TRBD1 (6 bases). CDR1 is GTSNPN, CDR2 SVGIG, per germline (reference sequence). Trimming took 3 bases from V and 4 from J, leaving 13 bases between them. The CDR3 totals 13 residues. This chain's CDR3 is CAWRTGPVYEQYF. The CDR3 DNA reads as TGTGCCTGGAGGACAGGCCCAGTTTACGAGCAGTACTTC.

CDR3 region: CASSLEQAPGANVLTF. CDR3 coding DNA: TGTGCCAGCAGCTTAGAACAGGCTCCAGGGGCCAACGTCCTGACTTTC. This chain connects TRBV7-8 to TRBJ2-6, with D possibly matching TRBD1 (5 bases). CDR1 is SGHVS, CDR2 FQNEAQ, per germline. With 1 base removed from V and 4 bases from J, the gap between germline ends came to 11 bases. This CDR3 region has 16 residues.

The chain uses TRBV5-6 and TRBJ2-7; 7 nucleotides line up with TRBD2. CDR1 and CDR2 from the germline V gene are SGHDT and YYEEEE. There are 14 residues in the CDR3. Unmatched junction bases numbered 5, after V lost 4 bases and J lost 1 base. The CDR3 sequence: CASSPKAGSYEQYF. The CDR3 DNA sequence: TGTGCCAGCAGCCCAAAAGCGGGGTCCTACGAGCAGTACTTC.

This chain joins TRBV9 and TRBJ1-1, with D possibly being TRBD1 (5 bases). Trimming stripped 4 bases from V and 3 bases from J, with 13 bases between. The germline gives CDR1 SGDLS, CDR2 YYNGEE. The CDR3 has 14 amino acids. The CDR3 loop reads CASSTLRGDTEAFF. CDR3 in DNA: TGTGCCAGCAGCACACTACGGGGGGACACTGAAGCTTTCTTT.

The chain recombines TRBV27 with TRBJ1-4; the match to TRBD1 covers 7 bases. Per germline, CDR1 MNHEY and CDR2 SMNVEV (reference sequence). There are 15 residues in the CDR3. The ends lost 4 bases at V and 4 bases at J; junction bases unmatched: 6. The CDR3 protein is CASSSRTGNNEKLFF. CDR3 nucleotides: TGTGCCAGCAGTTCCCGGACAGGAAATAATGAAAAACTGTTTTTT.

This clone came up once. V gene TRBV2 combines with J gene TRBJ2-1; possible D gene TRBD1, 5 bases. The CDR3 contains 15 residues. With 7 bases removed from V and 0 bases from J, the gap between germline ends came to 13 bases. CDR1 and CDR2 (germline): SNHLY, FYNNEI. The CDR3 DNA is TGTGCCAGCACCTCGGACAAACTCTCCTACAATGAGCAGTTCTTC. Translating it yields CASTSDKLSYNEQFF.

This clone was observed a few times. V usage is TRBV6-1 and J usage is TRBJ1-6; TRBD1 aligns across 8 bases. Germline-derived CDR1 and CDR2 are MNHNS and SASEGT. The CDR3 extends over 17 amino acids. Losses at the gene ends were 2 bases for V and 7 bases for J; bases not matched to a gene: 10. The CDR3 DNA sequence: TGTGCCAGCAGTGAACCTCCAGGGGGCCGGACGAATTCACCCCTCCACTTT. This codes for CASSEPPGGRTNSPLHF.

J is TRBJ1-4 and V is TRBV13; TRBD1 agrees at 9 bases. J was trimmed by 2 bases and V by 7 bases; bases with no gene match: 8. Germline V gives CDR1 PRHDT, CDR2 FYEKMQ (reference sequence). This CDR3 is 16 amino acids long. The chain's CDR3 is CASTSTGGNTNEKLFF. CDR3 coding DNA: TGTGCCAGCACCTCCACAGGGGGCAACACTAATGAAAAACTGTTTTTT.